The source of this TCR beta chain is a study of blood T cell repertoires in COVID-19. Across the study: There were acute and convalescent COVID-19 samples, and they came from the United States, Italy and Spain.

Sequencing was performed with immunoSEQ multiplex PCR; in TCRdb, only in-frame clones are kept and a portion is missing. The sample lists hundreds of thousands of clones, more than 80% occurring once. Patients from Seattle were sampled longitudinally, starting during active infection. CDR1 and CDR2 (germline): LGHNA, YSLEER. V lost 2 bases, J lost 5 bases, and 9 bases stayed unmatched. CDR3 size: 16 residues. The chain uses TRBV4-3 and TRBJ2-1; 7 bases map to TRBD2. The sequencing sample was made of peripheral blood. The sequence came from a woman aged 25 to 45 with COVID-19, enrolled during active disease. The CDR3 DNA is TGCGCCAGCAGCCAAAGTGGCGGGGGTCTTAACAATGAGCAGTTCTTC. Protein sequence: CASSQSGGGLNNEQFF.